The next 9 T cell receptor beta chains were all read from a single sample in a study of blood T cell repertoires in COVID-19. The method was immunoSEQ multiplex PCR; TCRdb's version includes in-frame clones alone and lacks a portion of them. This sample has 250,000 or so clones, with under 90% found just once. What was sequenced was PBMCs or T cells enriched from blood (not recorded which). All receptors derive from a woman in her thirties or forties who had been exposed to COVID-19.

This clone was seen once. J is TRBJ1-6 and V is TRBV10-3; 7 nucleotides align to TRBD1. V shed 10 bases and J 7 bases; nucleotides not matched to a gene: 13. This CDR3 has 15 amino acids. Germline lookup yields CDR1 ENHRY and CDR2 SYGVKD. The CDR3 coding sequence is TGTGCCACCGCTCAGGGGGGACAGAGAAATTCACCCCTCCACTTT. Translated, it gives CATAQGGQRNSPLHF.

The rearrangement links TRBV7-3 to TRBJ2-3; 10 nucleotides line up with TRBD1. After removal of 3 bases from V and 3 bases from J, the junction contained 3 bases not matched to a gene. This CDR3 comprises 15 residues. The germline V gene encodes CDR1 SGHTA and CDR2 FQGTGA. This CDR3 is CASSLRQGATDTQYF. CDR3 coding DNA: TGTGCCAGCAGCTTGAGACAGGGGGCAACAGATACGCAGTATTTT.

The chain is built from TRBV6-4 and TRBJ2-1; D possibly corresponds to TRBD2 (6 bases). Trimming left V 2 bases short and J 4 bases short, with 12 bases between. CDR1 is MRHNA and CDR2 is SNTAGT in the germline V gene. CDR3 size: 15 residues. CDR3 nucleotides: TGTGCCAGCAGTGACGGGGCGGGGAGATACAATGAGCAGTTCTTC. This gives the protein CASSDGAGRYNEQFF.

In nucleotides, the CDR3 is TGTGCCAGCAGTTCGATTGGACAGATTAATGAAAAACTGTTTTTT. Amino acids: CASSSIGQINEKLFF. The genes are TRBV5-5 and TRBJ1-4; possible D gene TRBD1, 6 bases. The V gene lost 5 bases and the J gene lost 4 bases, with 15 bases spanning the gap. CDR1 is SGHKS, CDR2 YYEKEE, per germline (reference sequence). This CDR3 is 15 amino acids long.

The CDR3, as DNA: TGTGCCAGCAGCTTGGAGAGGGCGCGGGAGCAGTACTTC. Translated: CASSLERAREQYF. The gene calls are TRBV7-2 and TRBJ2-7; TRBD2 might be the D (5 bases). This CDR3 region has 13 residues. Trimming took 3 bases from V and 7 from J, leaving 13 bases between them. CDR1 and CDR2 from the germline V gene are SGHTA and FQGNSA.

To note about this clone: The same CDR3 is also encoded by other DNA sequences in this sample. The V and J genes are TRBV3-1 (or the pseudogene TRBV3-2) and TRBJ1-5; D is undetermined. Per the germline V gene, CDR1 is LGHDT and CDR2 is YNNKEL (reference sequence). This CDR3 has 13 amino acids. The V gene lost 1 base and the J gene lost 6 bases, with 7 bases spanning the gap. CDR3 sequence: CASSQGEGQPQHF. As DNA, the CDR3 is TGTGCCAGCAGCCAAGGGGAGGGTCAGCCCCAGCATTTT.

This sequence joins TRBV7-3 and TRBJ2-5; 8 bases are shared with TRBD2. Trimming at V came to 2 bases and at J to 5 bases, leaving 10 bases not matched to a gene. The CDR3 sequence is 16 residues long. Germline-derived CDR1 and CDR2 are SGHTA and FQGTGA. The chain's CDR3 is CASSLAPAAGVETQYF. The CDR3, as DNA: TGTGCCAGCAGCTTAGCGCCGGCAGCGGGGGTCGAGACCCAGTACTTC.

CDR3 sequence (DNA): TGTGCCAGCAGTTACTCGACGGGGGGCCTCCCAGATACGCAGTATTTT. Translation: CASSYSTGGLPDTQYF. J is TRBJ2-3 and V is TRBV6-2 or TRBV6-3; tentative D call: TRBD2 (7 bases). The CDR3 has 16 amino acids. The germline gives CDR1 MNHEY, CDR2 SVGEGT. Trimming took 0 bases from V and 4 from J, leaving 14 bases between them.

This CDR3 reads CASSPLTDRGWNEQFF. The CDR3 nucleotides are TGTGCCAGCAGCCCCCTAACGGACAGGGGCTGGAATGAGCAGTTCTTC. The V call is TRBV27, the J call TRBJ2-1; 9 bases align to TRBD1. Trimming removed 6 bases from V and 7 bases from J; junction bases left unmatched: 13. The CDR3 extends over 16 amino acids. The V gene's germline CDR1 is MNHEY and CDR2 SMNVEV (reference sequence).